Below are 21 T cell receptor beta chains sequenced from a single sample in a study of immune evolution from preneoplasia to lung adenocarcinoma. Using immunoSEQ multiplex PCR, the repertoire was profiled, and TCRdb retains in-frame clones only, with some absent. The sample holds 12,000 to 15,000 clones, around 86% seen once. The sample consisted of FFPE lung adenocarcinoma in situ tissue. These receptors were collected from a donor aged 70 or older with lung adenocarcinoma.

The chain joins TRBV5-1 to TRBJ1-2; D perhaps matches TRBD1 (5 bases). Germline V gene lookup returns CDR1 SGHRS and CDR2 YFSETQ. This CDR3 has 13 residues. Deletions cut 5 bases from V and 2 bases from J, with 10 bases between. The CDR3 sequence: CASRVSGNYGYTF. The CDR3 DNA follows: TGCGCCAGCAGAGTCTCAGGGAACTATGGCTACACCTTC.

The gene calls are TRBV25-1 and TRBJ1-1; TRBD1 might be the D (6 bases). Germline loops: CDR1 MGHDK, CDR2 SYGVNS. V was pared by 2 bases and J by 11 bases, with 15 bases between. The CDR3 contains 13 residues. The CDR3 DNA is TGTGCCAGCAGTGAAGTCTCGGCAGGGGAGGCTTTCTTT. This translates into CASSEVSAGEAFF.

The V gene is TRBV2, the J gene TRBJ2-7; a possible D gene is TRBD2 (6 bases). Between the trimmed V and J ends, which lost 5 bases and 0 bases, there was a span of 11 bases. Per germline, CDR1 SNHLY and CDR2 FYNNEI. The CDR3 is 14 residues long. CDR3 sequence reads: CASSKDGSSYEQYF. CDR3 nucleotide sequence: TGTGCCAGCAGTAAGGACGGGAGCTCCTACGAGCAGTACTTC. The variable domain in full, with the rest retrieved from reference TRBV2 and TRBJ2-7, is EPEVTQTPSHQVTQMGQEVILRCVPISNHLYFYWYRQILGQKVEFLVSFYNNEISEKSEIFDDQFSVERPDGSNFTLKIRSTKLEDSAMYFCASSKDGSSYEQYFGPGTRLTVT.

The rearrangement joins TRBV28 to TRBJ2-1; D gene ambiguous. The CDR3 has 12 residues. The ends were cut back, 5 bases at V and 4 bases at J, with 6 bases in the middle. Germline V gene lookup returns CDR1 MDHEN and CDR2 SYDVKM. The CDR3 DNA sequence: TGTGCCAGCAGTCTGTTATACAATGAGCAGTTCTTC. As protein: CASSLLYNEQFF.

With regard to this clone: With a much larger clone just one base away, this may be a read error. The V gene is TRBV28, the J gene TRBJ1-2, with a possible D match to TRBD1 (5 bases). Germline values: CDR1 MDHEN, CDR2 SYDVKM. The CDR3 is made up of 12 amino acids. Trimming removed 7 bases from V and 11 bases from J, with 17 bases in between. CDR3 amino acids: CASNFSRVEYTF. The CDR3 DNA reads as TGTGCCAGCAATTTCTCCAGGGTGGAGTACACCTTC.

V gene TRBV18 combines with J gene TRBJ1-2; D remains ambiguous. The CDR3 is 14 amino acids. Germline CDR1 is KGHSH and CDR2 is LQKENI. V lost 8 bases and J lost 2, with 15 bases in between. The CDR3 region has the DNA TGTGCCAGCGGAGAGGACGGCGACAACTATGGCTACACCTTC. This codes for CASGEDGDNYGYTF.

This clone was seen once. The chain recombines TRBV15 with TRBJ2-2, with TRBD2 matching 13 bases. CDR3 size: 20 residues. The germline V gene has CDR1 LNHNV and CDR2 YYDKDF (reference sequence). V lost 5 bases, J lost 6 bases, and 18 bases stayed unmatched. The chain's CDR3 is CATSARNSSGLAGEAGELFF. The CDR3, as DNA: TGTGCCACCAGCGCCCGAAATTCCAGCGGACTAGCGGGAGAGGCCGGGGAGCTGTTTTTT.

The chain combines TRBV5-5 with TRBJ1-1, with D perhaps matching TRBD1 (5 bases). Germline V lookup: CDR1 SGHKS, CDR2 YYEKEE (reference sequence). The CDR3 consists of 14 residues. Trimming shortened V by 0 bases and J by 4 bases, and 10 bases separated the two germline ends. The CDR3 loop reads CASSLGGAGTEAFF. In DNA form, the CDR3 reads TGTGCCAGCAGCTTGGGAGGGGCTGGCACTGAAGCTTTCTTT.

The chain links TRBV28 to TRBJ1-1; D uncertain. From germline, CDR1 is MDHEN and CDR2 SYDVKM. V lost 6 bases and J 5 bases, leaving 19 bases between the germline ends. This CDR3 is built from 15 residues. CDR3 DNA sequence: TGTGCCAGCAGCCCACCGCGAGTCCTAGTGACTGAAGCTTTCTTT. Residues: CASSPPRVLVTEAFF. The variable domain in full, with the rest retrieved from reference TRBV28 and TRBJ1-1, is DVKVTQSSRYLVKRTGEKVFLECVQDMDHENMFWYRQDPGLGLRLIYFSYDVKMKEKGDIPEGYSVSREKKERFSLILESASTNQTSMYLCASSPPRVLVTEAFFGQGTRLTVV.

This clone appeared a single time. CDR3 nucleotides: TGTGCCAGCAGCCGGACAGGGGTAAACAATGAGCAGTTCTTC. Translation: CASSRTGVNNEQFF. The J gene is TRBJ2-1, the V gene TRBV7-2; 9 positions match TRBD1. The J segment lost 5 bases and the V segment lost 5 bases, leaving 4 bases of the junction unmatched. Germline values: CDR1 SGHTA, CDR2 FQGNSA. The CDR3 covers 14 residues.

The rearrangement joins TRBV10-2 to TRBJ2-2; 8 positions agree with TRBD2. J gave up 1 base and V 2 bases, and 6 bases lay outside the gene matches. The germline gives CDR1 WSHSY, CDR2 SAAADI. This CDR3 has 17 amino acids. The CDR3 region is CASSETSGRLNTGELFF. CDR3 bases: TGCGCCAGCAGTGAGACTAGCGGTAGACTGAACACCGGGGAGCTGTTTTTT.

The rearrangement joins TRBV11-3 to TRBJ2-1; TRBD1 agrees at 8 bases. V lost 0 bases, J lost 7 bases, and 5 bases stayed unmatched. Germline CDR1 reads SGHNT; CDR2 reads YENEEA. The CDR3 has 15 amino acids. In nucleotides, the CDR3 is TGTGCCAGCAGCTTAGAAGGGCAGGGGGCGAATGAGCAGTTCTTC. Its translation is CASSLEGQGANEQFF.

The chain links TRBV7-2 to TRBJ2-7, with 8 nucleotides matching TRBD1. CDR1 SGHTA and CDR2 FQGNSA come from the germline V gene. V lost 5 bases to trimming and J lost 5 bases; unmatched junction nucleotides: 5. This CDR3 region has 13 residues. DNA of the CDR3: TGTGCCAGCAGCCGACAGGGGAAGGACGAGCAGTACTTC. Translation: CASSRQGKDEQYF.

V is TRBV4-2 and J is TRBJ2-3, with TRBD2 identical over 12 bases. The CDR3 length is 18 residues. The ends lost 0 bases at V and 0 bases at J; junction bases unmatched: 4. Germline V gives CDR1 LGHNA, CDR2 YNFKEQ. CDR3 protein: CASSQDLGTSGSTDTQYF. The CDR3 bases are TGTGCCAGCAGCCAAGACCTGGGGACTAGCGGGAGCACAGATACGCAGTATTTT.

This clone has just one count. CDR3 protein: CASSVTGTGRYEQYF. The CDR3 nucleotides are TGTGCCAGCAGTGTAACCGGGACAGGGCGTTACGAGCAGTACTTC. V is TRBV28 and J is TRBJ2-7; 9 bases match TRBD1. Trimming took 5 bases from V and 4 from J; bases not matched to a gene: 9. The CDR3 has 15 residues. CDR1 is MDHEN, CDR2 SYDVKM, per germline. The variable domain in full, with the rest retrieved from reference TRBV28 and TRBJ2-7, is DVKVTQSSRYLVKRTGEKVFLECVQDMDHENMFWYRQDPGLGLRLIYFSYDVKMKEKGDIPEGYSVSREKKERFSLILESASTNQTSMYLCASSVTGTGRYEQYFGPGTRLTVT.

The rearrangement links TRBV6-1 to TRBJ2-3, with TRBD2 matching 10 bases. CDR3 length: 15 residues. Germline V CDR1 and CDR2: MNHNS, SASEGT. The junction had 6 bases not matched to a gene; V was cut back by 6 bases and J by 3 bases. The CDR3 DNA reads as TGTGCCAGCAGGACGGGACTAGCGTATACAGATACGCAGTATTTT. Amino acids: CASRTGLAYTDTQYF.

The J gene is TRBJ1-1, the V gene TRBV2; D gene unclear. This CDR3 region has 13 residues. Germline CDR1 and CDR2: SNHLY and FYNNEI. V was shortened by 7 bases and J by 0 bases, with 9 bases between the two germline ends. The CDR3 protein is CASIWELNTEAFF. The CDR3, as DNA: TGTGCCAGCATTTGGGAGTTGAACACTGAAGCTTTCTTT.

The rearrangement links TRBV10-3 to TRBJ2-3; tentatively, D is TRBD1 (6 bases). This CDR3 contains 14 residues. V was trimmed by 0 bases and J by 3 bases, leaving 7 bases between them. From germline, CDR1 is ENHRY and CDR2 SYGVKD. CDR3: CAISESTGTDTQYF. CDR3 nucleotide sequence: TGTGCCATCAGTGAGTCCACAGGGACAGATACGCAGTATTTT.

The chain combines TRBV29-1 with TRBJ2-3, with 10 bases that match TRBD2. Germline loops: CDR1 SQVTM, CDR2 ANQGSEA. The V segment lost 0 bases and the J segment 5 bases; nucleotides outside the gene matches: 8. The CDR3 contains 16 residues. CDR3 DNA sequence: TGCAGCGTTGAAGATGCGGCTAGCGGGAGCCAAGATACGCAGTATTTT. Encoded protein: CSVEDAASGSQDTQYF.

Here the CDR3 reads CASSPRRQPSSYNEQFF. The CDR3 DNA reads TGTGCCAGCAGCCCCCGTCGACAGCCGAGCTCCTACAATGAGCAGTTCTTC. V and J are TRBV9 and TRBJ2-1, with D maybe TRBD1 (5 bases). From germline, CDR1 is SGDLS and CDR2 YYNGEE. Trimming pared 4 bases from V and 0 bases from J, leaving 17 bases between. The CDR3 length is 17 residues.

This clone was recorded a few times. The J gene is TRBJ1-4, the V gene TRBV2; D is uncertain. CDR3 length: 15 residues. The V and J ends lost 4 bases and 0 bases respectively, with 9 bases between them. Germline loops: CDR1 SNHLY, CDR2 FYNNEI. CDR3 sequence reads: CASSAYTATNEKLFF. DNA of the CDR3: TGTGCCAGCAGTGCATATACTGCAACTAATGAAAAACTGTTTTTT.